This paragraph covers one TCR beta chain sequence. Its target is unknown. During the collection period, no donor immune events like infections were recorded. Germline lookup yields CDR1 SGHNT and CDR2 YYREEE (reference sequence). The CDR3 sequence is 16 residues long. V lost 3 bases and J 1 base, leaving 16 bases between the germline ends. The protocol was immunoSEQ multiplex PCR, while the TCRdb copy is restricted to in-frame clones and leaves out a portion. The sample lists around 75,000 clones, under 90% seen once, with over 2.5% in the top ten. The data were obtained in a study of identifying expanded T cells in peripheral blood. Findings and caveats of the study: Clone count variance between roughly 2-week samples rose with total template count. Roughly 1.2 clones differed between technical replicates, versus roughly 17 and 20 over time.

The sample consisted of blood. The receptor's source is a person aged 18 to 75 in good health. The chain has TRBV5-4 and TRBJ2-5, with D tentatively TRBD2 (6 bases). DNA for the CDR3: TGTGCCAGCAGCTACAAGGGCGGGACCCCCCAAGAGACCCAGTACTTC. It translates to CASSYKGGTPQETQYF.